The entry below describes one T cell receptor beta chain. What it recognizes is unknown. These data originate in a study of breast tumors, draining lymph nodes, adjacent tissues. Study-level points and caveats: Tumors had less TCR diversity than lymph nodes, more than nontumor tissue. Findings are consistent with lymph node origin and intratumoral expansion of most tumor T cells. Data only fit, rather than demonstrated, lymph node origin of most tumor T cells. Luminal-like breast cancer showed significantly higher tumor–nontumor repertoire similarity than basal-like.

Samples came from axillary lymph nodes draining the breast cancer. Germline values: CDR1 KGHSH, CDR2 LQKENI. The V and J ends lost 2 bases and 0 bases respectively, with 14 bases between them. The length of the CDR3 is 18 residues. Each CDR3 protein gets one entry after TCRdb re-called the multiplex PCR reads with MiXCR. The repertoire consists of approximately 150,000 distinct CDR3 sequences, with approximately 32% occurring once and the leading ten covering 2.3%. The receptor was isolated from a female donor with breast cancer. Some clones in this sample may be carry-over from other donors' samples. This chain joins TRBV18 and TRBJ2-6; D gene unclear. Sequencing was performed on axillary lymph node tissue. The CDR3 DNA is TGTGCCAGCTCACCATTAGGTAGCCTATCCTCTGGGGCCAACGTCCTGACTTTC. Translated: CASSPLGSLSSGANVLTF.